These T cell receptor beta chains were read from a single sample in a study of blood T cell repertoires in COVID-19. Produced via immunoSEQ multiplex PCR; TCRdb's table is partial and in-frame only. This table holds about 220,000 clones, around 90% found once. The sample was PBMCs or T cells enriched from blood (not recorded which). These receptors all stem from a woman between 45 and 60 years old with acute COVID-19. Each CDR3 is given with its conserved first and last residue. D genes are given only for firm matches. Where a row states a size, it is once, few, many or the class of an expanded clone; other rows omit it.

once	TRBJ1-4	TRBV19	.	CASSMAGATNEKLFF	TGTGCCAGTAGTATGGCGGGTGCAACTAATGAAAAACTGTTTTTT
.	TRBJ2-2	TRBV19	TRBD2	CASRLGGRDTGELFF	TGTGCCAGTCGCCTAGGCGGGAGGGACACCGGGGAGCTGTTTTTT
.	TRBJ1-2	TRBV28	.	CASSSDIFYGYTF	TGTGCCAGCAGCTCCGACATCTTCTATGGCTACACCTTC
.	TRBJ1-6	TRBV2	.	CASSATSSYNSPLHF	TGTGCCAGCAGTGCCACCAGCTCCTATAATTCACCCCTCCACTTT
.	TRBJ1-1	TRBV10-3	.	CAISDPQGAEAFF	TGTGCCATCAGTGACCCACAGGGTGCTGAAGCTTTCTTT
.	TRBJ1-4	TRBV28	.	CASSHPRGRNEKLFF	TGTGCCAGCAGTCACCCGCGGGGGCGTAATGAAAAACTGTTTTTT
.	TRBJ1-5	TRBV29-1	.	CSVAGTGYGQPQHF	TGCAGCGTTGCTGGAACAGGGTATGGTCAGCCCCAGCATTTT
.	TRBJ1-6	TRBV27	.	CASSLWQDSQNSPLHF	TGTGCCAGCAGCCTTTGGCAGGACAGCCAAAATTCACCCCTCCACTTT
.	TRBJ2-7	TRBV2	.	CASSEWDLAYEQYF	TGTGCCAGCAGTGAATGGGACTTAGCCTACGAGCAGTACTTC
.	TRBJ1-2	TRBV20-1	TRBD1	CSASVSGTGSGYTF	TGCAGTGCTAGTGTCTCCGGGACAGGGAGCGGCTACACCTTC
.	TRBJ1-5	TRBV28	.	CASSPLGAPGGNQPQHF	TGTGCCAGCAGTCCCCTAGGCGCCCCGGGGGGCAATCAGCCCCAGCATTTT
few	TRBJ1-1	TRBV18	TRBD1	CASSPTGGGSEAFF	TGTGCCAGCTCACCGACAGGGGGAGGGTCTGAAGCTTTCTTT
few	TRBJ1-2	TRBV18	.	CASSSREEDYGYTF	TGTGCCAGCTCATCCAGGGAGGAGGACTATGGCTACACCTTC
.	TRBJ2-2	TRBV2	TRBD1	CASSDQGANTGELFF	TGTGCCAGCAGTGACCAGGGGGCGAACACCGGGGAGCTGTTTTTT
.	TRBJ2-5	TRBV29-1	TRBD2	CSVVVTSEQETQYF	TGCAGCGTTGTTGTGACTAGCGAACAAGAGACCCAGTACTTC
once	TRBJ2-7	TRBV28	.	CASSLGAGFDSYEQYF	TGTGCCAGCAGTTTGGGCGCGGGGTTCGATTCCTACGAGCAGTACTTC
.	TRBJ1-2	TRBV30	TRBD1	CAWSVRDRAGYTF	TGTGCCTGGAGTGTACGGGACAGGGCTGGCTACACCTTC
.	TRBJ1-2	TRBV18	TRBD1	CASSPSQGAQGYTF	TGTGCCAGCTCACCTTCTCAGGGGGCTCAGGGCTACACCTTC
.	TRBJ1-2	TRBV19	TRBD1	CASSTGGRGRNDGYTF	TGTGCCAGTAGTACCGGGGGCAGGGGGCGAAACGATGGCTACACCTTC
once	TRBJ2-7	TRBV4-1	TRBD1	CASRKNPSTGNSYEQYF	TGCGCCAGCAGGAAGAATCCATCGACAGGGAACTCCTACGAGCAGTACTTC
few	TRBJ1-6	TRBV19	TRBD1	CASSRAGTGVSPLHF	TGTGCCAGTAGCCGTGCCGGGACAGGGGTTTCACCCCTCCACTTT
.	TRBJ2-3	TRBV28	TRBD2	CASSLGSGRVSDTQYF	TGTGCCAGCAGTTTAGGTAGCGGGAGGGTGTCGGATACGCAGTATTTT
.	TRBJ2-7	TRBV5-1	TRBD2	CATGPGGQLYEQYF	TGCGCCACAGGCCCGGGGGGGCAGTTGTACGAGCAGTACTTC
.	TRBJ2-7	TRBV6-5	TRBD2	CASSRSGVAYEQYF	TGTGCCAGCAGTAGAAGCGGGGTCGCCTACGAGCAGTACTTC
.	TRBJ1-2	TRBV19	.	CASSDPGSSVYGYTF	TGTGCCAGTAGTGACCCGGGCTCTAGCGTCTATGGCTACACCTTC
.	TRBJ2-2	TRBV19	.	CASSILPGAYTGELFF	TGTGCCAGTAGTATACTCCCGGGAGCTTACACCGGGGAGCTGTTTTTT
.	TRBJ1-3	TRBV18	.	CASSPREGSSGNTIYF	TGTGCCAGCTCACCACGTGAGGGTTCCTCTGGAAACACCATATATTTT
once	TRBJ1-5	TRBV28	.	CVQMGRLSGNQPQHF	TGTGTACAAATGGGCAGGCTAAGTGGGAATCAGCCCCAGCATTTT
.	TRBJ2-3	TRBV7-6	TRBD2	CASSPKLAGATDTQYF	TGTGCCAGCAGCCCAAAACTAGCGGGAGCAACAGATACGCAGTATTTT
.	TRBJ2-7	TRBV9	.	CASSVDGRTYEQYF	TGTGCCAGCAGCGTAGACGGCAGGACCTACGAGCAGTACTTC
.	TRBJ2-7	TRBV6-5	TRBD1	CASSYSGTGTYEQYF	TGTGCCAGCAGTTACTCCGGGACAGGTACCTACGAGCAGTACTTC
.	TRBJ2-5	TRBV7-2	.	CASSLVAWRGQFQETQYF	TGTGCCAGCAGCTTAGTGGCTTGGCGGGGCCAGTTCCAAGAGACCCAGTACTTC
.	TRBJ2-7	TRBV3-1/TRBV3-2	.	CASSLQPGQSYEQYF	TGTGCCAGCAGCCTTCAGCCAGGACAGAGCTACGAGCAGTACTTC
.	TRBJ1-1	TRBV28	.	CASSLSAREAFF	TGTGCCAGCAGTTTATCGGCCAGGGAAGCTTTCTTT
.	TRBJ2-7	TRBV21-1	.	CASSTTGLVFGGWEQYF	TGTGCCAGCAGCACAACAGGGTTGGTCTTTGGAGGATGGGAGCAGTACTTC
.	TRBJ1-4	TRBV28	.	CASTRGRGATNEKLFF	TGTGCCAGCACCCGAGGTCGGGGGGCGACTAATGAAAAACTGTTTTTT
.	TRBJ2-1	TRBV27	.	CASSLGGLASANEQFF	TGTGCCAGCAGTTTGGGGGGTCTAGCCTCTGCCAATGAGCAGTTCTTC
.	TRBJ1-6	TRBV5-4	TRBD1	CASSVRDRDNSPLHF	TGTGCCAGCAGCGTCCGGGACAGAGATAATTCACCCCTCCACTTT
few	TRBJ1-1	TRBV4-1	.	CASSRSDRDKNTEAFF	TGCGCCAGCAGCCGATCAGACCGGGACAAGAACACTGAAGCTTTCTTT
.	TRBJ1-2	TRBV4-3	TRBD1	CASSLELQGDYGYTF	TGCGCCAGCAGCCTCGAGCTACAGGGGGACTATGGCTACACCTTC
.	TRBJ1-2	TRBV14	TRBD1	CASSPELGQPLYGYTF	TGTGCCAGCAGCCCTGAGCTGGGACAGCCTTTATATGGCTACACCTTC
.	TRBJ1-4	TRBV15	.	CATSRDVGEEKLFF	TGTGCCACCAGCAGAGATGTCGGGGAAGAAAAACTGTTTTTT
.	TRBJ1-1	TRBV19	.	CASSFLGGFAFF	TGTGCCAGTAGTTTTCTCGGGGGGTTTGCTTTCTTT
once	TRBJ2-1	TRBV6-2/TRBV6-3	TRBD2	CASSYSTSSGLAGGPIEQFF	TGTGCCAGCAGTTACTCGACCTCCTCTGGGCTAGCGGGAGGGCCTATTGAGCAGTTCTTC
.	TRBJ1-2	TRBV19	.	CASSIIGQPYGYTF	TGTGCCAGTAGTATAATCGGACAGCCCTATGGCTACACCTTC
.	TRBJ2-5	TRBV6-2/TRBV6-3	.	CASSYSMSGSETQYF	TGTGCCAGCAGTTACTCGATGTCGGGATCAGAGACCCAGTACTTC
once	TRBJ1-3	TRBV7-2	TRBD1	CASSLTSGGSGNTIYF	TGTGCCAGCAGCCTTACCTCAGGGGGATCTGGAAACACCATATATTTT
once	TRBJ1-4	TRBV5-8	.	CASRLTATNEKLFF	TGTGCCAGCAGATTGACAGCAACTAATGAAAAACTGTTTTTT
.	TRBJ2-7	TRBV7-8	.	CASSPDRLLSYEQYF	TGTGCCAGCAGCCCCGACAGGCTCCTTTCCTACGAGCAGTACTTC
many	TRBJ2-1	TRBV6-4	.	CASSDSAGSYNEQFF	TGTGCCAGCAGTGACTCAGCGGGCTCCTACAATGAGCAGTTCTTC
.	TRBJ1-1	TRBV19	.	CASSLIRGNTEAFF	TGTGCCAGTAGTCTCATACGGGGGAACACTGAAGCTTTCTTT
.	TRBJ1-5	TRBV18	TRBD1	CASSLTGSNQPQHF	TGTGCCAGCTCACTGACAGGGAGCAATCAGCCCCAGCATTTT
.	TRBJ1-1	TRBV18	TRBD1	CASSTTGSTEAFF	TGTGCCAGCTCAACGACAGGGAGCACTGAAGCTTTCTTT
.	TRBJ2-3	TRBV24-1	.	CATSDPLDTQYF	TGTGCCACCAGTGACCCACTAGATACGCAGTATTTT
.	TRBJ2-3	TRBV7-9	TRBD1	CASSLPGGTDTQYF	TGTGCCAGCAGCTTACCAGGGGGAACAGATACGCAGTATTTT
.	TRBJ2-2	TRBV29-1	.	CSVYVTANTGELFF	TGCAGCGTTTATGTGACAGCGAACACCGGGGAGCTGTTTTTT
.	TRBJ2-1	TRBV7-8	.	CASSLQAYNEQFF	TGTGCCAGCAGCTTACAGGCGTACAATGAGCAGTTCTTC
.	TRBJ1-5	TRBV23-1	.	CASCAGARANQPQHF	TGCGCCAGCTGTGCAGGGGCGAGGGCCAATCAGCCCCAGCATTTT
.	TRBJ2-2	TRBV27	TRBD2	CASSSKLAGAVAGELFF	TGTGCCAGCAGTTCCAAGTTAGCGGGAGCGGTGGCCGGGGAGCTGTTTTTT
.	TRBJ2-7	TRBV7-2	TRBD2	CASTPGLAAYEQYF	TGTGCCAGCACCCCGGGACTAGCGGCCTACGAGCAGTACTTC